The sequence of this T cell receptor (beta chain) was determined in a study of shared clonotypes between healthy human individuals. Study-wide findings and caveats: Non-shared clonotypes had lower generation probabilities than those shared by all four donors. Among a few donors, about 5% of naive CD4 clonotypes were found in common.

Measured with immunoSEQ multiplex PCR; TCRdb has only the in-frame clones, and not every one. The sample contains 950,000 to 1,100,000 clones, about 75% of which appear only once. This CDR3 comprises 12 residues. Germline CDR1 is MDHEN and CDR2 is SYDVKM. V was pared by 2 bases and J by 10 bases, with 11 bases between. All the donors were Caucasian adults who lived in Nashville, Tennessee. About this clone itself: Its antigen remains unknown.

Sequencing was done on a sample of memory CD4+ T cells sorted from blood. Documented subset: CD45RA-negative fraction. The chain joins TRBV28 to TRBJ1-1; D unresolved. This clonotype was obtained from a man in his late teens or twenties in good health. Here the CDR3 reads CASSLSVAAAFF. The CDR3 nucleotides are TGTGCCAGCAGTTTAAGTGTCGCTGCAGCTTTCTTT.